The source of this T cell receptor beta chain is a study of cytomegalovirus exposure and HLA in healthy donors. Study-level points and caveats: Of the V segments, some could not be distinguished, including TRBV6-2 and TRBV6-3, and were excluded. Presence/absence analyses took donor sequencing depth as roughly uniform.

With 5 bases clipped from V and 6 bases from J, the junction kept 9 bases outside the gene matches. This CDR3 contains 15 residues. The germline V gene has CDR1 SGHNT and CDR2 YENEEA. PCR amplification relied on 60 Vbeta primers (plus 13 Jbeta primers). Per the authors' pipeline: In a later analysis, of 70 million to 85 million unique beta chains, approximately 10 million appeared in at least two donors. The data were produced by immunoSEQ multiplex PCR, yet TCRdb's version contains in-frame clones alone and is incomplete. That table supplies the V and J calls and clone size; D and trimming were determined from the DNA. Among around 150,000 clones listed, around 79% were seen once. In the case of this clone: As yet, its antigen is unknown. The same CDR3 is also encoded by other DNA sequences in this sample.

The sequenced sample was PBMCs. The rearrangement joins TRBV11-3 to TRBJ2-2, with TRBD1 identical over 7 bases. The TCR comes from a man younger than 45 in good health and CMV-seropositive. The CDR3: CASSQGQLGSGELFF. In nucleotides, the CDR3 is TGTGCCAGCAGCCAGGGACAGCTCGGGTCCGGGGAGCTGTTTTTT.